These 14 T cell receptor beta chains came from one sample sequenced in a study of response to subunit inactivated influenza vaccine. TCRdb recomputed calls from the RT-PCR reads with MiXCR, one row per CDR3 protein. The table has around 570,000 distinct CDR3 sequences, about 8% seen once. The sequences come from PBMCs from blood, collected around 2 years after vaccination. These receptors came from a man aged 50 to 75 who received an inactivated influenza vaccine.

This clonotype was detected only a few times. The chain couples TRBV5-1 to TRBJ2-3; 14 bases map to TRBD2. The V segment lost 4 bases and the J segment 2 bases; nucleotides outside the gene matches: 6. The CDR3 sequence is 17 residues long. Germline V gene data show CDR1 as SGHRS and CDR2 as YFSETQ. The CDR3 coding sequence is TGCGCCAGCAGCCCACGACTAGCGGGAGGGTCCACAGATACGCAGTATTTT. This sequence encodes CASSPRLAGGSTDTQYF.

This chain joins TRBV4-3 and TRBJ1-3; TRBD1 aligns across 10 bases. The germline V gene has CDR1 LGHNA and CDR2 YSLEER. The V and J ends lost 2 bases and 4 bases, in that order; junction bases with no gene match: 8. The CDR3 extends over 17 amino acids. The DNA for the CDR3 is TGCGCCAGCAGCCAATACTCCGACAGGGGGCCCGGAAACACCATATATTTT. Its translation is CASSQYSDRGPGNTIYF.

This clonotype has only a few counts. It is unclear where the CDR3 begins or ends on the DNA, so no DNA is shown, and the CDR3 is as TCRdb lists it. The chain couples TRBV5-1 to TRBJ2-3; the D call of TRBD1 is as the table states it, not checked on the DNA. Germline V gene sequence: CDR1 SGHRS, CDR2 YFSETQ. The CDR3 is made up of 18 amino acids, end residues included. CDR3 in amino acids: CASRPFFGQGTSTDTQYF.

There are a few counts of this clonotype. This chain joins TRBV10-3 and TRBJ1-2; D remains ambiguous. The CDR3 runs to 11 residues. The V gene lost 2 bases and the J gene lost 8 bases, with 6 bases spanning the gap. The V gene's germline CDR1 is ENHRY and CDR2 SYGVKD. The CDR3 region is CAISEDLGYTF. As DNA, the CDR3 is TGTGCCATCAGTGAGGACTTAGGCTACACCTTC.

The chain carries TRBV6-2 or TRBV6-3 and TRBJ1-2; possible D gene TRBD1, 6 bases. Germline CDR1 is MNHEY and CDR2 is SVGEGT. V was trimmed by 3 bases and J by 5 bases, leaving 13 bases between them. The CDR3 contains 14 residues. The CDR3 region is CASSYPDRTYGYTF. In nucleotides, the CDR3 is TGTGCCAGCAGTTATCCCGACAGGACATATGGCTACACCTTC.

In this sample, this clonotype turned up a few times. This rearrangement joins TRBV25-1 to TRBJ2-1, with a weak D call TRBD2 (6 bases). The CDR3 contains 11 residues. Germline-derived CDR1 and CDR2 are MGHDK and SYGVNS. The V end lost 10 bases, the J end lost 15 bases, and 19 bases lay between the germline ends. The CDR3 here is CATAYSGMWFF. The CDR3 region has the DNA TGTGCCACCGCTTATAGCGGAATGTGGTTCTTC.

This clonotype was observed a few times. This chain joins TRBV20-1 and TRBJ2-5, with 10 bases that match TRBD2. The CDR3 consists of 16 residues. Germline V CDR1 and CDR2: DFQATT, SNEGSKA (reference sequence). The ends lost 0 bases at V and 5 bases at J; junction bases unmatched: 9. This CDR3 is CSARDLSGGALETQYF. The CDR3 DNA follows: TGCAGTGCTAGAGATCTGAGCGGGGGGGCCTTGGAGACCCAGTACTTC.

V and J are TRBV15 and TRBJ1-1; D gene ambiguous. Trimming shortened V by 0 bases and J by 4 bases, and 9 bases separated the two germline ends. The CDR3 contains 14 residues. In germline, CDR1 is LNHNV, CDR2 YYDKDF (reference sequence). The CDR3 loop is CATSRDRASTEAFF. CDR3 bases: TGTGCCACCAGCAGAGATCGGGCCAGCACTGAAGCTTTCTTT.

This clonotype has ten or more counts. This chain links TRBV6-5 with TRBJ2-7, with 12 bases matching TRBD1. Trimming removed 2 bases from V and 4 bases from J; junction bases left unmatched: 9. CDR1 is MNHEY and CDR2 is SVGAGI in the germline V gene. The CDR3 length is 17 residues. CDR3 coding DNA: TGTGCCAGCAGTTACGGGATGGGGACAGGGGGCTCTTACGAGCAGTACTTC. It translates to CASSYGMGTGGSYEQYF.

The table lists this clonotype with a few counts. The chain employs TRBV2 and TRBJ2-6, with 9 bases aligning to TRBD1. CDR1 and CDR2 (germline): SNHLY, FYNNEI. The CDR3 contains 14 residues. The trim removed 7 bases at V and 13 bases at J, leaving 11 bases unmatched. The CDR3 region has the DNA TGTGCCAGCACTCTGGGGGGACAGGGAAATGTCCTGACTTTC. It is translated as CASTLGGQGNVLTF.

In its sample, this clonotype was seen many times. As DNA, the CDR3 is TGTGCCAGCAGCTTAGATCCTGGCCTACCGGGGGGCTACACCTTC. This gives the protein CASSLDPGLPGGYTF. V is TRBV11-2 and J is TRBJ1-2; D call uncertain. This CDR3 spans 15 amino acids. V lost 0 bases and J lost 8, with 16 bases in between. Germline lookup yields CDR1 SGHAT and CDR2 FQNNGV.

This clonotype was seen many times. The rearrangement joins TRBV20-1 to TRBJ1-1; D gene unclear. Germline-derived CDR1 and CDR2 are DFQATT and SNEGSKA (reference sequence). CDR3 length equals 13 residues. V dropped 2 bases and J dropped 1 base, with 8 bases sitting between them. The CDR3 region is CSARRSANTEAFF. For the CDR3, the DNA is TGCAGTGCTAGAAGGTCAGCGAACACTGAAGCTTTCTTT.

This clonotype was counted between two and nine times. The V call is TRBV20-1, the J call TRBJ2-3; D is undetermined. There are 10 residues in the CDR3. V was pared by 5 bases and J by 5 bases, with 5 bases between. CDR1 and CDR2 (germline): DFQATT, SNEGSKA (reference sequence). This CDR3 is CSARIDTQYF. The CDR3 DNA follows: TGCAGTGCTCGGATAGATACGCAGTATTTT.

This clonotype was seen repeatedly, ten times or more. The genes are TRBV12-3 or TRBV12-4 and TRBJ2-1; a possible D gene is TRBD1 (6 bases). This CDR3 region has 15 residues. V dropped 10 bases and J dropped 5 bases, with 21 bases sitting between them. The DNA of the CDR3 is TGTGCCATCGGCCGGGCGGACAGAGTAAACAATGAGCAGTTCTTC. It translates to CAIGRADRVNNEQFF.